What follows is one T cell receptor (beta chain) and its context. What this receptor recognizes is not known. No qualities accompany the bases; no much larger clone lies one base away. The donors were healthy, HIV-negative adults with no recently reported acute infections or vaccinations. Only Caucasian adults living in Nashville, Tennessee, USA were represented among the donors. Magnetic negative selection was used to enrich CD4+ T cells, after which naive cells were positively selected on CD45RA and the negative fraction became the memory subset. Blood was collected by leukapheresis, and PBMCs were isolated by Ficoll-Histopaque density gradient centrifugation and then cryopreserved in liquid nitrogen vapor phase. Analytical flow cytometry was used to check the purity and quantity of every magnetically sorted T cell population. Genomic DNA was isolated from each sorted fraction and quantified by UV absorbance on a Nanodrop 2000c.

At the junction V is shortened by 4 bases and J by 6 bases, with 14 bases in between. CDR1 SGHRS and CDR2 YFSETQ were looked up in the germline V gene. The CDR3 goes from the cysteine to the phenylalanine over 13 residues. Just CDR3 DNA is preserved here, 39 bases in frame from base 1. Using the deep immunoSEQ assay, multiplex PCR amplified TCR CDR3 regions from genomic DNA. For each cell subset, the extracted genomic DNA was distributed evenly across all wells of several immunoSEQ 96-well plates, and each plate served as one replicate. For sorted subsets, about 200 ng genomic DNA, equal to 25,000 to 35,000 T cell genomes, was loaded into each replicate PCR. Purified libraries were measured with a Qubit 3.0 fluorometer, size-checked on a Bioanalyzer 2100, and measured again with the KAPA Library Quantification kit. Every immunoSEQ 96-well plate was sequenced on a separate single-read 150-cycle Illumina NextSeq 550 flow cell. For the original study's pipeline: The immunoSEQ output contained only junctional sequences without quality scores, so filtering could not match that applied to full-length reads. To assign V/J genes and CDR3, sequences were annotated using PyIR, a Python wrapper for IgBLAST v1.9, with IMGT germline references. Reads were removed for weak V/J assignments (E-value above 1e-6), missing CDR3, stop codons, out-of-frame junctions, or ambiguous translated residues. V3J clonotypes were defined by identical inferred V gene, J gene, and CDR3 amino acid sequence. To compute the percentage overlap between repertoires, the number of shared unique clonotypes was divided by the size of the smaller repertoire. Richness of each repertoire was evaluated using RTK rarefaction, the Chao1 estimator, and Recon v2.1 estimates of unobserved clonotypes. Generation probabilities were computed with OLGA for all TCRbeta clonotypes obtained by the gDNA method from four donors. The table comes from immuneACCESS by way of TCRdb, which keeps in-frame sequences with V and J called. Part of the clones is missing from these tables; in studies checked, under half for an unresolved V gene and the rest for unknown reasons. Clonal size and the V and J genes are those of that table, whereas D and trimming came from the DNA. This sample is represented by about 1 million clones; about 70% of them were singletons. Over 1.3% of the sample comes from the top ten.

This record comes from a study of shared clonotypes between healthy human individuals (TCRdb year 2020). Background for the entire study: A couple of women and a few men aged 18 to 49 years were included in the cohort. For each donor, CD4 naive and CD4 memory were each run on three plates, CD8 naive on two plates, and CD8 memory on one plate. Leukapheresis yielded between about 0.8 and 8.9 billion PBMCs per donor. To increase sequencing depth and limit assay-specific biases, different laboratories used diverse techniques to prepare libraries and sequence TCR repertoires. Blood TCR repertoires of five healthy adults were deeply sequenced to estimate repertoire size and the extent of clonotype sharing between individuals. Overall study outcomes, separate from this receptor: When several donors were compared, the shared fraction of clonotypes was around 5% for naive CD4, about 4% for naive CD8, 2.3% for memory CD4, and under 0.5% for memory CD8. Pairwise subsampling led to the expectation that sequencing depth would affect the degree of clonotype sharing among donors. Sampling was restricted to blood, and TCR repertoires in tissues likely differ from the TCR repertoires found in blood. Because the study included only a small number of donors, the genetic and exposure-history diversity represented was limited. Compared with non-shared clonotypes, clonotypes shared by all four sorted-subset donors had higher generation probabilities. Naive subsets generally had larger estimated clonotype richness than memory subsets. Rarefaction of sorted-subset datasets indicated incomplete sequencing despite the large sequencing depth.

The specimen was memory CD4+ T cells sorted from blood. Interpreted using the paper, the cell subset or site label stands for: CD45RA-negative fraction. The chain couples TRBV5-1 to TRBJ2-7; TRBD2 is possibly the D segment (5 matching bases). This clonotype was sampled from a man younger than 30 in good health. The nucleotide sequence is given as TGCGCCAGCAGCCCGGGGATACCGGCCGAGCAGTACTTC. It encodes CASSPGIPAEQYF.